Presented here are 9 T cell receptor beta chains from one specimen sequenced in a study of blood T cell repertoires in COVID-19. Sequenced by immunoSEQ multiplex PCR; TCRdb stores in-frame clones only, minus some. The data contain under 95,000 clones, 80% to 90% of them singletons. The material sequenced was peripheral blood. Receptors originate from a woman aged 80 or over with acute or convalescent COVID-19.

The V gene is TRBV7-3, the J gene TRBJ2-1; TRBD2 agrees at 8 bases. The V gene end was trimmed by 5 bases and the J gene end by 8 bases; junction bases not matched to a gene: 8. This CDR3 has 14 amino acids. The germline V gene has CDR1 SGHTA and CDR2 FQGTGA. This CDR3 is CASSPGTSIDEQFF. The CDR3 bases are TGTGCCAGCAGCCCCGGGACTAGTATAGATGAGCAGTTCTTC.

The chain combines TRBV6-5 with TRBJ2-1; possible D gene TRBD1, 5 bases. This CDR3 is 11 amino acids long. Germline CDR1 is MNHEY and CDR2 is SVGAGI. Trimming removed 2 bases from V and 9 bases from J, with 5 bases in between. CDR3 in amino acids: CASSYQGEQFF. DNA of the CDR3: TGTGCCAGCAGTTACCAGGGTGAGCAGTTCTTC.

This chain uses TRBV19 with TRBJ2-7; possibly TRBD2 for D (5 bases). The CDR3 is 14 amino acids. Trimming removed 4 bases from V and 6 bases from J, with 16 bases in between. CDR1 is LNHDA, CDR2 SQIVND, per germline (reference sequence). The CDR3 sequence: CASSTLPGSAEQYF. Written as DNA, the CDR3 is TGTGCCAGTAGTACACTGCCGGGGTCAGCCGAGCAGTACTTC.

The chain couples TRBV6-5 to TRBJ1-1; D unresolved. The CDR3 is 12 amino acids. Trimming left V 6 bases short and J 7 bases short, with 12 bases between. Germline V lookup: CDR1 MNHEY, CDR2 SVGAGI. The CDR3 reads CASSGRLIEAFF. CDR3 in DNA: TGTGCCAGCAGCGGCCGACTCATTGAAGCTTTCTTT.

In this sample, this clone turned up a few times. The chain is built from TRBV19 and TRBJ1-3; a weak D match, TRBD1 (6 bases). Between the trimmed V and J ends, which lost 3 bases and 0 bases, there was a span of 12 bases. Germline CDR1 LNHDA, CDR2 SQIVND (reference sequence). The CDR3 totals 16 residues. CDR3: CASSIQGRASGNTIYF. Here the CDR3 DNA reads TGTGCCAGTAGTATCCAGGGGAGAGCCTCTGGAAACACCATATATTTT. Using reference TRBV19 and TRBJ1-3 for the parts outside the CDR3, the full variable domain is DGGITQSPKYLFRKEGQNVTLSCEQNLNHDAMYWYRQDPGQGLRLIYYSQIVNDFQKGDIAEGYSVSREKKESFPLTVTSAQKNPTAFYLCASSIQGRASGNTIYFGEGSWLTVV.

This chain connects TRBV27 to TRBJ1-1; D gene unclear. The CDR3 length is 15 residues. Looked up from germline, CDR1 is MNHEY and CDR2 is SMNVEV (reference sequence). V gave up 5 bases and J gave up 5 bases, with 18 bases separating them. CDR3 residues: CASSLQSARRTEAFF. The CDR3 nucleotides are TGTGCCAGCAGTCTTCAGAGCGCTAGGCGGACTGAAGCTTTCTTT.

The rearrangement uses TRBV4-2 and TRBJ2-2; the match to TRBD2 covers 7 bases. The CDR3 is 15 residues long. Trimming took 1 base from V and 5 from J; bases not matched to a gene: 4. Germline V gives CDR1 LGHNA, CDR2 YNFKEQ. The CDR3 region has the DNA TGTGCCAGCAGCCAAGGCCCGGGAGGAACCGGGGAGCTGTTTTTT. Protein sequence: CASSQGPGGTGELFF.

V usage is TRBV7-2 and J usage is TRBJ1-1; 8 bases are shared with TRBD1. V dropped 3 bases and J dropped 7; count of bases not matched to a gene: 7. The CDR3 has 14 residues. Germline values: CDR1 SGHTA, CDR2 FQGNSA. The CDR3 reads CASSLVRGPNEAFF. The CDR3 bases are TGTGCCAGCAGCTTGGTCAGGGGGCCCAATGAAGCTTTCTTT. Using reference TRBV7-2 and TRBJ1-1 for the parts outside the CDR3, the full variable domain is GAGVSQSPSNKVTEKGKDVELRCDPISGHTALYWYRQSLGQGLEFLIYFQGNSAPDKSGLPSDRFSAERTGGSVSTLTIQRTQQEDSAVYLCASSLVRGPNEAFFGQGTRLTVV.

This chain joins TRBV6-2 or TRBV6-3 and TRBJ1-5, with D possibly matching TRBD1 (6 bases). Germline V gene sequence: CDR1 MNHEY, CDR2 SVGEGT. V was shortened by 3 bases and J by 6 bases, with 12 bases between the two germline ends. The CDR3 covers 14 residues. The CDR3 coding sequence is TGTGCCAGCAGTTATTTACAGGGCGGTCAGCCCCAGCATTTT. Translation gives CASSYLQGGQPQHF.